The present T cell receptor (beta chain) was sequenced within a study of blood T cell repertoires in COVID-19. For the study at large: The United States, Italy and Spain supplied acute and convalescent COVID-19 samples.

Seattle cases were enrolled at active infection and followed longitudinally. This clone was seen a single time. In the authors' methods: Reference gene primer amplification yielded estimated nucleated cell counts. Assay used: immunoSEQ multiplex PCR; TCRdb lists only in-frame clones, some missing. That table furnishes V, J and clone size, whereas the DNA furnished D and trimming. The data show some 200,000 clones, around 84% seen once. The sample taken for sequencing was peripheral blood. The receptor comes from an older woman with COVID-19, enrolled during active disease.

The CDR3 DNA reads as TGCAGCGTGATGAGGGCGGGCCAAGAGACCCAGTACTTC. It specifies CSVMRAGQETQYF. The chain employs TRBV29-1 and TRBJ2-5; a possible D gene is TRBD2 (5 bases). The CDR3 is 13 amino acids. V was pared by 6 bases and J by 1 base, with 12 bases between. Germline V lookup: CDR1 SQVTM, CDR2 ANQGSEA.